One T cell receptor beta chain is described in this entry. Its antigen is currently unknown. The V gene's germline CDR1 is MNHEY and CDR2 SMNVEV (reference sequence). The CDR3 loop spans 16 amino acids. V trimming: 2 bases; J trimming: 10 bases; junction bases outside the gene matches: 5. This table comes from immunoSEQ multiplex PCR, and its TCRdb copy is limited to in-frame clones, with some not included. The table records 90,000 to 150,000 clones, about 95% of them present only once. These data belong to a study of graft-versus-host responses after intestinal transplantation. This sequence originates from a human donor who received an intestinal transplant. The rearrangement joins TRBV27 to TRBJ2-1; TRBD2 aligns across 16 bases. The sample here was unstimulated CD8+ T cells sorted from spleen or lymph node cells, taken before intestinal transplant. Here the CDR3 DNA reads TGTGCCAGCAGTTTAGGGACTAGCGGGAGGGATAGGGAGCAGTTCTTC. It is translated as CASSLGTSGRDREQFF.